The 6 T cell receptor beta chains presented below share a single source sample, sequenced in a study of blood T cell repertoires in COVID-19. Profiled with immunoSEQ multiplex PCR; TCRdb holds only in-frame clones, not every one. The sample has roughly 280,000 clones; approximately 86% are singletons. Sequencing used peripheral blood. These receptors originate from a middle-aged man with active or convalescent COVID-19.

The chain joins TRBV2 to TRBJ2-3, with D possibly TRBD2 on 6 matching bases. Germline assignment: CDR1 SNHLY and CDR2 FYNNEI. The CDR3 loop spans 15 amino acids. V shed 2 bases and J shed 4 bases, with 13 bases lying between them. The CDR3 DNA sequence: TGTGCCAGCAGTGAATTTCCGGGAGAAGCAGATACGCAGTATTTT. Amino acids: CASSEFPGEADTQYF.

The rearrangement joins TRBV7-2 to TRBJ1-2; TRBD1 matches 9 bases. Trimming took 4 bases from V and 7 from J; bases not matched to a gene: 19. Germline CDR1 SGHTA, CDR2 FQGNSA. This CDR3 has 18 amino acids. The CDR3: CASSSTPGQGPSGRGYTF. For the CDR3, the DNA is TGTGCCAGCAGCTCCACACCGGGACAGGGACCCTCCGGTCGTGGCTACACCTTC.

This clone was observed a handful of times. V is TRBV7-9 and J is TRBJ2-1, with 8 bases identical to TRBD2. CDR1 and CDR2 from the germline V gene are SEHNR and FQNEAQ (reference sequence). The J segment lost 0 bases and the V segment lost 6 bases, leaving 10 bases of the junction unmatched. This CDR3 region has 17 residues. This CDR3 is CASRRLLADSSYNEQFF. The CDR3 DNA sequence: TGTGCCAGCAGACGATTACTAGCGGATAGCTCCTACAATGAGCAGTTCTTC. The full variable domain, in which reference TRBV7-9 and TRBJ2-1 provide the parts outside the CDR3, is DTGVSQNPRHKITKRGQNVTFRCDPISEHNRLYWYRQTLGQGPEFLTYFQNEAQLEKSRLLSDRFSAERPKGSFSTLEIQRTEQGDSAMYLCASRRLLADSSYNEQFFGPGTRLTVL.

The J gene is TRBJ1-5, the V gene TRBV19; D not resolved. This CDR3 has 13 amino acids. From germline, CDR1 is LNHDA and CDR2 SQIVND (reference sequence). The germline V and J ends were trimmed by 6 bases and 3 bases, with 9 bases remaining between them. CDR3 nucleotides: TGTGCCAGTAGGGGAGGATTCAATCAGCCCCAGCATTTT. Amino acids: CASRGGFNQPQHF.

This chain joins TRBV12-5 and TRBJ2-7, with 7 bases fitting TRBD1. CDR1 and CDR2 from the germline V gene are LGHNT and FRNRAP. The CDR3 covers 15 residues. The V and J ends lost 3 bases and 0 bases, in that order; junction bases with no gene match: 5. CDR3 bases: TGTGCTAGTGGTTTCGGACAGGACTCCTCCTACGAGCAGTACTTC. It is translated as CASGFGQDSSYEQYF.

The V gene is TRBV7-6, the J gene TRBJ2-3; 11 nucleotides match TRBD2. V was clipped by 5 bases and J by 1 base; unmatched bases: 8. Looked up from germline, CDR1 is SGHVS and CDR2 is FNYEAQ. The CDR3 runs to 17 residues. The DNA for the CDR3 is TGTGCCAGCAGCCTTTTAGCGGGAGGGCCCCGCACAGATACGCAGTATTTT. Translated, it gives CASSLLAGGPRTDTQYF.